Listed here are 8 T cell receptor beta chains from one sample, sequenced in a study of neurological immune-mediated disorders. TCRdb ran MiXCR on the 5' RACE reads and lists one entry per CDR3 protein. The sample records roughly 89,000 distinct CDR3 sequences, 2.5% to 3% being singletons. Sequenced material: PBMCs. The receptors were sampled from a woman aged 25 to 39 with multiple sclerosis.

At least ten counts were recorded for this clonotype. The chain employs TRBV12-3 or TRBV12-4 and TRBJ1-1, with 10 bases identical to TRBD1. V dropped 5 bases and J dropped 6; count of bases not matched to a gene: 6. This CDR3 contains 14 residues. The CDR3 spells CASSDRDRGPEAFF. In DNA, the CDR3 is TGTGCCAGCAGTGACCGGGACAGGGGACCTGAAGCTTTCTTT.

This clonotype has a count of ten or more. The chain carries TRBV28 and TRBJ1-3; a weak D match, TRBD1 (5 bases). CDR1 is MDHEN and CDR2 is SYDVKM in the germline V gene. Trimming took off 5 bases at V and 8 bases at J, with 19 bases between the two ends. The CDR3 is 15 amino acids. The CDR3 is CASSPIETLGDTIYF. The CDR3, as DNA: TGTGCCAGCAGTCCAATCGAGACGCTGGGGGACACCATATATTTT.

Many counts were recorded for this clonotype. The junction shows a germline mismatch at one end, possibly a read error. J is TRBJ2-1 and V is TRBV12-3 or TRBV12-4; 7 positions agree with TRBD2. The CDR3 is made up of 13 amino acids. CDR3 coding DNA: TGTGCCAGCAGTCTAGCGGAGTACAATGAGCAGTTCTTC. Amino acids: CASSLAEYNEQFF.

This clonotype was observed at least ten times. V is TRBV7-9 and J is TRBJ1-3; D may be TRBD1 (5 bases). Trimming removed 1 base at V and 0 bases at J, with 22 bases between. Per germline, CDR1 SEHNR and CDR2 FQNEAQ (reference sequence). The CDR3 contains 20 residues. The CDR3 here is CASSLVGRAGTENSGNTIYF. CDR3 DNA sequence: TGTGCCAGCAGCTTAGTCGGCAGGGCGGGTACCGAAAACTCTGGAAACACCATATATTTT.

In its sample, this clonotype was seen many times. The CDR3 reads CSASPGDAADTQYF. The DNA of the CDR3 is TGCAGTGCTAGTCCGGGGGACGCCGCAGATACGCAGTATTTT. The chain combines TRBV20-1 with TRBJ2-3, with D perhaps matching TRBD2 (6 bases). This CDR3 has 14 residues. Germline-derived CDR1 and CDR2 are DFQATT and SNEGSKA (reference sequence). The V end was cut by 3 bases, the J end by 4 bases, with 14 bases between.

This clonotype was recorded at least ten times. V usage is TRBV4-2 and J usage is TRBJ2-1, with unresolved D. Trimming pared 0 bases from V and 7 bases from J, leaving 7 bases between. The CDR3 is made up of 13 amino acids. Looked up from germline, CDR1 is LGHNA and CDR2 is YNFKEQ. In DNA, the CDR3 is TGTGCCAGCAGCCAAGATACCCTGAATGAGCAGTTCTTC. It codes for CASSQDTLNEQFF.

This clonotype showed up many times. The V call is TRBV20-1, the J call TRBJ1-1, with D unresolved. The CDR3 covers 12 residues. Germline CDR1 reads DFQATT; CDR2 reads SNEGSKA (reference sequence). V was pared by 6 bases and J by 1 base, with 9 bases between. The CDR3 coding sequence is TGCAGTGCCCCGCCCCCGAACACTGAAGCTTTCTTT. This sequence encodes CSAPPPNTEAFF.

There are many counts of this clonotype. V gene TRBV7-2 combines with J gene TRBJ2-1; TRBD2 aligns across 11 bases. CDR1 SGHTA and CDR2 FQGNSA come from the germline V gene. Trimming took 7 bases from V and 8 from J; bases not matched to a gene: 4. This CDR3 has 13 residues. CDR3 amino acids: CASKLAGGDEQFF. The CDR3 DNA follows: TGTGCCAGCAAGCTAGCGGGAGGCGATGAGCAGTTCTTC.